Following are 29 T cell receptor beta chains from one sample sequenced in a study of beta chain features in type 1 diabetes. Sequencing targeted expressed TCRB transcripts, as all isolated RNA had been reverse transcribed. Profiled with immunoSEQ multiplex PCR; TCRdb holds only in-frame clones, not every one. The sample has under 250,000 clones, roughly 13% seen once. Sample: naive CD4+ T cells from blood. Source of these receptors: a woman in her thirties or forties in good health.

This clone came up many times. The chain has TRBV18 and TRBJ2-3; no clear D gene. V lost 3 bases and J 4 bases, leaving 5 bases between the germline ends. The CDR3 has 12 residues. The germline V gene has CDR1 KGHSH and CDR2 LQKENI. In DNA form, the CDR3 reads TGTGCCAGCTCACCGAGCCCAGATACGCAGTATTTT. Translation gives CASSPSPDTQYF.

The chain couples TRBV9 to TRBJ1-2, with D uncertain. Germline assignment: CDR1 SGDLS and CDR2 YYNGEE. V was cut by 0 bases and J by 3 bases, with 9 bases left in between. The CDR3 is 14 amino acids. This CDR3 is CASSVGPSDYGYTF. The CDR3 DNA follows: TGTGCCAGCAGCGTAGGCCCCAGCGACTATGGCTACACCTTC. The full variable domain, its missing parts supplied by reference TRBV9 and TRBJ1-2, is DSGVTQTPKHLITATGQRVTLRCSPRSGDLSVYWYQQSLDQGLQFLIQYYNGEERAKGNILERFSAQQFPDLHSELNLSSLELGDSALYFCASSVGPSDYGYTFGSGTRLTVV.

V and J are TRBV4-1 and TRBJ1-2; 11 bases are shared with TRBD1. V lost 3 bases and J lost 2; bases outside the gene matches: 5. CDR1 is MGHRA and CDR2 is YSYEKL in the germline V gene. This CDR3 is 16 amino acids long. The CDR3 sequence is CASSHNGQGANYGYTF. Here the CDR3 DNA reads TGCGCCAGCAGCCATAACGGACAGGGGGCAAACTATGGCTACACCTTC.

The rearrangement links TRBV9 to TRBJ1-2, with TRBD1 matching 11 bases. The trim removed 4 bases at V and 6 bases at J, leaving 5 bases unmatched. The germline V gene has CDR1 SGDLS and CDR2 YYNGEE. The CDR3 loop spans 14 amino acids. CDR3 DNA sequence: TGTGCCAGCAGCCCAGGACAGGGGGCGAATGGCTACACCTTC. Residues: CASSPGQGANGYTF.

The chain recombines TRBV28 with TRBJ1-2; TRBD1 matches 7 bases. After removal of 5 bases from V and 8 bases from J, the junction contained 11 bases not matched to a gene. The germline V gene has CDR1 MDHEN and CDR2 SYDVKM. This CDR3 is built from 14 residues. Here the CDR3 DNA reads TGTGCCAGCAGTCGCCCAGACAGGGTCGGAGGCTACACCTTC. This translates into CASSRPDRVGGYTF.

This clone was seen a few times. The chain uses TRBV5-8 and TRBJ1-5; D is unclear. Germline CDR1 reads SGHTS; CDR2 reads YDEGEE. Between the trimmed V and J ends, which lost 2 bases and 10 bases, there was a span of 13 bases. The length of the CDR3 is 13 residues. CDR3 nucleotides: TGTGCCAGCAGCTTCCGTACAGATTCCCCCCAGCATTTT. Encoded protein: CASSFRTDSPQHF.

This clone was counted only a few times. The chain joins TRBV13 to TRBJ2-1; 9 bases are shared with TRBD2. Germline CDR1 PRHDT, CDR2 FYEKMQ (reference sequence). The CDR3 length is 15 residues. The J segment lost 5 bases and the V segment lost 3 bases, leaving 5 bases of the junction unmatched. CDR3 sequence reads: CASSFGTSRNNEQFF. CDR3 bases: TGTGCCAGCAGCTTCGGGACTAGCAGAAACAATGAGCAGTTCTTC.

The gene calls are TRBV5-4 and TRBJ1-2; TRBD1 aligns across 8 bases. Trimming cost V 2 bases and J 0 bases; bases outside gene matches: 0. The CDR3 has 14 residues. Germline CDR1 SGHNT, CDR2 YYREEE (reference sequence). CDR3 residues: CASSLQGANYGYTF. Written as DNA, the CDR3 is TGTGCCAGCAGCTTACAGGGGGCTAACTATGGCTACACCTTC.

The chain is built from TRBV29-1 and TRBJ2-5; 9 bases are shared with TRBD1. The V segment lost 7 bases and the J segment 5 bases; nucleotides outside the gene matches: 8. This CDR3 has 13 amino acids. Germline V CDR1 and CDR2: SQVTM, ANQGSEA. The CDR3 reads CSATQGAGETQYF. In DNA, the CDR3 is TGCAGCGCCACACAGGGGGCCGGGGAGACCCAGTACTTC.

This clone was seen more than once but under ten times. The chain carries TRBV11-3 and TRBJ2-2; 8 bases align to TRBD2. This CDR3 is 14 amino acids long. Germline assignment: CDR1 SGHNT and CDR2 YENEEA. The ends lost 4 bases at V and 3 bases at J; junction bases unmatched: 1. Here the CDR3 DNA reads TGTGCCAGCAGCTCGGGACTAGACACCGGGGAGCTGTTTTTT. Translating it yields CASSSGLDTGELFF. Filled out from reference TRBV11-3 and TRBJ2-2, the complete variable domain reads EAGVVQSPRYKIIEKKQPVAFWCNPISGHNTLYWYLQNLGQGPELLIRYENEEAVDDSQLPKDRFSAERLKGVDSTLKIQPAELGDSAVYLCASSSGLDTGELFFGEGSRLTVL.

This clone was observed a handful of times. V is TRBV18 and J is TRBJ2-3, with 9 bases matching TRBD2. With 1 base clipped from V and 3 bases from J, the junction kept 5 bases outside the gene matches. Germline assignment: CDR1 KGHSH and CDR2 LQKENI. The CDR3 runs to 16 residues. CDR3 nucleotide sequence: TGTGCCAGCTCACCACTGAGCGGGGGGAAAACAGATACGCAGTATTTT. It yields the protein CASSPLSGGKTDTQYF.

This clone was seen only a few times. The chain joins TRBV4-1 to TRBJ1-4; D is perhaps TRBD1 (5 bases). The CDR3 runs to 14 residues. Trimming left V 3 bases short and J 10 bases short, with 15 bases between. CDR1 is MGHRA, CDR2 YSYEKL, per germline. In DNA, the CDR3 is TGCGCCAGCAGCCATCAGTTTGGGGGGGTAAAACTGTTTTTT. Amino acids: CASSHQFGGVKLFF.

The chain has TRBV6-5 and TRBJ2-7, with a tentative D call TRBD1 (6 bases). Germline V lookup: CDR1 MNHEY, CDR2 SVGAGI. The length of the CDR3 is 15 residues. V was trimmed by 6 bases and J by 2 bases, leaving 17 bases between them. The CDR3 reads CASSLRVTGTYEQYF. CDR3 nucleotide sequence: TGTGCCAGCAGCCTACGTGTAACAGGGACCTACGAGCAGTACTTC.

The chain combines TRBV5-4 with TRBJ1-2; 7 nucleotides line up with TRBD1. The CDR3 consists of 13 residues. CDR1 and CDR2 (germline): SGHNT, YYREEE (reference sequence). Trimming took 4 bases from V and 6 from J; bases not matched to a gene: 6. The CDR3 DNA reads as TGTGCCAGCAGCACGACAGGGTCGAATGGCTACACCTTC. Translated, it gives CASSTTGSNGYTF.

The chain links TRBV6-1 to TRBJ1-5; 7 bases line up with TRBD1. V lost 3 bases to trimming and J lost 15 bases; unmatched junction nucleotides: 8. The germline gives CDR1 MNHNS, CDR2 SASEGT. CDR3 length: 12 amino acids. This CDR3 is CASSESDRPRHF. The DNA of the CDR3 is TGTGCCAGCAGTGAGTCGGACAGGCCGCGGCATTTT.

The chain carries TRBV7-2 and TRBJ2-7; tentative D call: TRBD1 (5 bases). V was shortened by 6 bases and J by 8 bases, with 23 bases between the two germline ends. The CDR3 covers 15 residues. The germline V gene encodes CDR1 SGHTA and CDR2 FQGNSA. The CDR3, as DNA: TGTGCCAGCAGTAGTCGCGTCCCCCCGTGGGGCAAGCAGTACTTC. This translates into CASSSRVPPWGKQYF.

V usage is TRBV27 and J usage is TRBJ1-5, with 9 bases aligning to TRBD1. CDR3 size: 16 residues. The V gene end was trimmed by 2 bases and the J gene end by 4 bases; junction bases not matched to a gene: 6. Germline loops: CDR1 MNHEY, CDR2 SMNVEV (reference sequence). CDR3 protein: CASSLRTGGVNQPQHF. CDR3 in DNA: TGTGCCAGCAGTTTAAGAACAGGGGGCGTGAATCAGCCCCAGCATTTT.

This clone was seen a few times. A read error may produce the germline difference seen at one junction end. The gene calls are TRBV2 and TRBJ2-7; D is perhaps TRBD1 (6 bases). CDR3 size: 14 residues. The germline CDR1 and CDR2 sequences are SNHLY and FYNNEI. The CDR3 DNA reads TGTGCCGGCCGACACAGGGTGAGCTCCAACGAGCAGTACTTC. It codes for CAGRHRVSSNEQYF.

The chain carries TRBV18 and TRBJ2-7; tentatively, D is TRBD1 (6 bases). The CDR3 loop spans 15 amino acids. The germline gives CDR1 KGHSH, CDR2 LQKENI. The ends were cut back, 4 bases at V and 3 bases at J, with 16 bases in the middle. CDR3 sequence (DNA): TGTGCCAGCTCACTTGGGCAGGGGATGGTCTACGAGCAGTACTTC. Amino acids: CASSLGQGMVYEQYF.

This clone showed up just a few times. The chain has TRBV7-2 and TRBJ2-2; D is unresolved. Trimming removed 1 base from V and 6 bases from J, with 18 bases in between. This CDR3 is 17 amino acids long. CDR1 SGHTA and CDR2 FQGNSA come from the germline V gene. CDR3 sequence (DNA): TGTGCCAGCAGCTTAGAGTTGGGCAGGCCTTCGGCCGGGGAGCTGTTTTTT. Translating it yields CASSLELGRPSAGELFF. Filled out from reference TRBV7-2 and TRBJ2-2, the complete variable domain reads GAGVSQSPSNKVTEKGKDVELRCDPISGHTALYWYRQSLGQGLEFLIYFQGNSAPDKSGLPSDRFSAERTGGSVSTLTIQRTQQEDSAVYLCASSLELGRPSAGELFFGEGSRLTVL.

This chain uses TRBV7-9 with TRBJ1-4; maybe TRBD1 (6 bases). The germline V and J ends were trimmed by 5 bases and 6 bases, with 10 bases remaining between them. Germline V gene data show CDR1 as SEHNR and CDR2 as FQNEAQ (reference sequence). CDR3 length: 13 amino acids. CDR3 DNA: TGTGCCAGCAGCCCAGGGGAGTATGAAAAACTGTTTTTT. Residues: CASSPGEYEKLFF. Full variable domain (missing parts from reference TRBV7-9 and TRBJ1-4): DTGVSQNPRHKITKRGQNVTFRCDPISEHNRLYWYRQTLGQGPEFLTYFQNEAQLEKSRLLSDRFSAERPKGSFSTLEIQRTEQGDSAMYLCASSPGEYEKLFFGSGTQLSVL.

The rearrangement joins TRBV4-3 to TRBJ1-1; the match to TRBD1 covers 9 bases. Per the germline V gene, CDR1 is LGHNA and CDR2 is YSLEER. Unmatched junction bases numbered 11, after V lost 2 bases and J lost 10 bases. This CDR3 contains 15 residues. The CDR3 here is CASSQFNRQGVLAFF. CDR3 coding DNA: TGCGCCAGCAGCCAATTTAACCGACAGGGGGTTCTAGCTTTCTTT.

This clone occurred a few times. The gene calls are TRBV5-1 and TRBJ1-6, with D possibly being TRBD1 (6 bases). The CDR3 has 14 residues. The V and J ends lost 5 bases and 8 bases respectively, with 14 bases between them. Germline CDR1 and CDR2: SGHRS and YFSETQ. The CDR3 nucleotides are TGCGCCAGCAGGGTTCAGGGGATGGATTCACCCCTCCACTTT. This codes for CASRVQGMDSPLHF.

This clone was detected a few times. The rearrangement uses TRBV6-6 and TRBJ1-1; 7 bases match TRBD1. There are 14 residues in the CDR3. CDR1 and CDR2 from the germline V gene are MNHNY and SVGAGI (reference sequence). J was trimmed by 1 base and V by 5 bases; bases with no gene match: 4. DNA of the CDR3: TGTGCCAGCAGTACGACAGGGAGGAACACTGAAGCTTTCTTT. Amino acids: CASSTTGRNTEAFF.

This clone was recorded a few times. The CDR3 DNA sequence: TGTGCCAGCAGCCCACAATCGACAGGAAACTATGGCTACACCTTC. Its protein is CASSPQSTGNYGYTF. The chain joins TRBV7-9 to TRBJ1-2; perhaps TRBD1 as D (6 bases). The ends were cut back, 5 bases at V and 2 bases at J, with 15 bases in the middle. The CDR3 runs 15 residues. Germline V gives CDR1 SEHNR, CDR2 FQNEAQ (reference sequence).

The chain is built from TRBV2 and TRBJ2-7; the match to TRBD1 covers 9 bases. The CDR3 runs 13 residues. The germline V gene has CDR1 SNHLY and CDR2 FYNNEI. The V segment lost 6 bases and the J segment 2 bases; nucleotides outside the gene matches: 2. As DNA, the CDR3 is TGTGCCAGCAGGGGGGACAGGGCCTACGAGCAGTACTTC. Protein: CASRGDRAYEQYF.

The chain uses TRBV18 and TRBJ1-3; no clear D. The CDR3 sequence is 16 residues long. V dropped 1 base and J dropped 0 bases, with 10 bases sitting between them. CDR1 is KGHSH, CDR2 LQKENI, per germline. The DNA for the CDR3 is TGTGCCAGCTCACCACTCGAGGGTCTCTCTGGAAACACCATATATTTT. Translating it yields CASSPLEGLSGNTIYF. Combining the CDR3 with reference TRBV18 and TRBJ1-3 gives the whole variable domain NAGVMQNPRHLVRRRGQEARLRCSPMKGHSHVYWYRQLPEEGLKFMVYLQKENIIDESGMPKERFSAEFPKEGPSILRIQQVVRGDSAAYFCASSPLEGLSGNTIYFGEGSWLTVV.

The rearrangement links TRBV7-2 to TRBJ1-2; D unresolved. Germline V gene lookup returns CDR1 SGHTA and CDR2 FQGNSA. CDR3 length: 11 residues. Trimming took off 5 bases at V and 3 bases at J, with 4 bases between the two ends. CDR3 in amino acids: CASSPDYGYTF. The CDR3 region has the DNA TGTGCCAGCAGCCCAGACTATGGCTACACCTTC.

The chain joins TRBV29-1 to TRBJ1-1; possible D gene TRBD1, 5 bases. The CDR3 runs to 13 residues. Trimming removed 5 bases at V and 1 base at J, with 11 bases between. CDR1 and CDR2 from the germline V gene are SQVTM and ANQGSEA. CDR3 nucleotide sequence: TGCAGCGTTTCGGGGGGAACGAACACTGAAGCTTTCTTT. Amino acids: CSVSGGTNTEAFF.